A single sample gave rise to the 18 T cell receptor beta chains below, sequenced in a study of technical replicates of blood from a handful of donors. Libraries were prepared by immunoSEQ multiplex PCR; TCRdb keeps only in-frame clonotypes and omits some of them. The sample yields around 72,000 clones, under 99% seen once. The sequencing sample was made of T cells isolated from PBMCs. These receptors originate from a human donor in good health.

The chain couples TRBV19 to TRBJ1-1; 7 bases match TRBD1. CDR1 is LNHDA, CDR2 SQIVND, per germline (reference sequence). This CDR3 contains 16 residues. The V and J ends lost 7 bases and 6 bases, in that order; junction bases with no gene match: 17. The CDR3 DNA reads TGTGCCAGTATGACCGCCAGTACAGGGGAAATCGCTGAAGCTTTCTTT. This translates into CASMTASTGEIAEAFF.

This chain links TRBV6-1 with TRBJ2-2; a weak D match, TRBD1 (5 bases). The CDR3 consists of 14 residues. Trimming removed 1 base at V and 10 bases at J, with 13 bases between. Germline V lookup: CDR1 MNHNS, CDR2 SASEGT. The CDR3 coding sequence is TGTGCCAGCAGTGAAGGCAGGGCGGTAGAGGAGCTGTTTTTT. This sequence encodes CASSEGRAVEELFF.

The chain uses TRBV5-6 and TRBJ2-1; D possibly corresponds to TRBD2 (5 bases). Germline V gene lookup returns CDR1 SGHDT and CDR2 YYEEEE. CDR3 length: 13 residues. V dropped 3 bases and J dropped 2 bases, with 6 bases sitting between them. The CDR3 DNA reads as TGTGCCAGCAGCTCCGGGACCTACAATGAGCAGTTCTTC. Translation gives CASSSGTYNEQFF. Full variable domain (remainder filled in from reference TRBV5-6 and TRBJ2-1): DAGVTQSPTHLIKTRGQQVTLRCSPKSGHDTVSWYQQALGQGPQFIFQYYEEEERQRGNFPDRFSGHQFPNYSSELNVNALLLGDSALYLCASSSGTYNEQFFGPGTRLTVL.

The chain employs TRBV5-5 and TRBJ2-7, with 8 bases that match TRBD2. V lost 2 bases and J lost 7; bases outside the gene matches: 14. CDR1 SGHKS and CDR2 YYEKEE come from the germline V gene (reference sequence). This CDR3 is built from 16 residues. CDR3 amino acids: CASSLLAERTLREQYF. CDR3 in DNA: TGTGCCAGCAGCTTACTAGCGGAAAGGACTCTACGGGAGCAGTACTTC.

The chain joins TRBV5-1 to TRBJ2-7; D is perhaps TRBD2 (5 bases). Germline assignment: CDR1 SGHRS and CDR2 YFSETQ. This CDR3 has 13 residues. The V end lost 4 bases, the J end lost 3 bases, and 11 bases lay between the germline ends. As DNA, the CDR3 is TGCGCCAGCAGCCTTACTAGTAACTACGAGCAGTACTTC. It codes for CASSLTSNYEQYF.

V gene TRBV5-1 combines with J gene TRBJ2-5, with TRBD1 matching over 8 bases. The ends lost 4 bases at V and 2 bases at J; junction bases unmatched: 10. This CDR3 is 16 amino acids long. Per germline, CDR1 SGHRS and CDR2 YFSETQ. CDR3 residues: CASSRNRGTGQETQYF. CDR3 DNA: TGCGCCAGCAGCCGAAATCGCGGGACAGGACAAGAGACCCAGTACTTC.

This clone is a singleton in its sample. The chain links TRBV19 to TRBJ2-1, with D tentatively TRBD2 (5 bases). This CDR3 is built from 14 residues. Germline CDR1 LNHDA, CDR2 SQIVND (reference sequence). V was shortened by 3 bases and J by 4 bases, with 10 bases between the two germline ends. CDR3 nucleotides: TGTGCCAGTAGTATCCGGGATTTGTACAATGAGCAGTTCTTC. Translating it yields CASSIRDLYNEQFF.

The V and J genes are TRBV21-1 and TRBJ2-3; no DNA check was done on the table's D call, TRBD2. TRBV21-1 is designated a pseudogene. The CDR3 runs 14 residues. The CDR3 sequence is CASAVPFLRDTQYF. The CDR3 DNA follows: TGTGCCAGCGCGGTTCCGTTCTTACGTGATACGCAGTATTTT.

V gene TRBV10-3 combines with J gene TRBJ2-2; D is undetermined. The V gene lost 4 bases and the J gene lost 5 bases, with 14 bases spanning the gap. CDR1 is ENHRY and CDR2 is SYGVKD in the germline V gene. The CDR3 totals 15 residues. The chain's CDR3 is CAISGAPPETGELFF. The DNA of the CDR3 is TGTGCCATCAGTGGGGCCCCACCTGAAACCGGGGAGCTGTTTTTT.

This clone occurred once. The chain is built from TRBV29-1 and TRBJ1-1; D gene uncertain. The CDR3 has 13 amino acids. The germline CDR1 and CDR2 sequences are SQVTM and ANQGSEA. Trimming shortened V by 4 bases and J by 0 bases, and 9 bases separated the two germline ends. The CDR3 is CSVATRMNTEAFF. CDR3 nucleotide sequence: TGCAGCGTTGCTACTCGAATGAACACTGAAGCTTTCTTT.

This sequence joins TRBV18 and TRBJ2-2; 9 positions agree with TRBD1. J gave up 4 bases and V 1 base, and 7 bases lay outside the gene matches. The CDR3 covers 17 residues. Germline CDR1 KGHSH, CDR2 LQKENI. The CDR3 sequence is CASSPRGTGPGTGELFF. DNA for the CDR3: TGTGCCAGCTCACCACGAGGGACAGGGCCGGGCACCGGGGAGCTGTTTTTT. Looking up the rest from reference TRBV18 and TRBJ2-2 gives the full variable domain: NAGVMQNPRHLVRRRGQEARLRCSPMKGHSHVYWYRQLPEEGLKFMVYLQKENIIDESGMPKERFSAEFPKEGPSILRIQQVVRGDSAAYFCASSPRGTGPGTGELFFGEGSRLTVL.

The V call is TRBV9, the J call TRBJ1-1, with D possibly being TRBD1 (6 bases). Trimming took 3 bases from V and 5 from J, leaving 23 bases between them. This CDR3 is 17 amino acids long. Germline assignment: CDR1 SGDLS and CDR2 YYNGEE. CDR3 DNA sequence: TGTGCCAGCAGCGCAGACCGGGGGGGCAGGGTAAAAACTGAAGCTTTCTTT. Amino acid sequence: CASSADRGGRVKTEAFF.

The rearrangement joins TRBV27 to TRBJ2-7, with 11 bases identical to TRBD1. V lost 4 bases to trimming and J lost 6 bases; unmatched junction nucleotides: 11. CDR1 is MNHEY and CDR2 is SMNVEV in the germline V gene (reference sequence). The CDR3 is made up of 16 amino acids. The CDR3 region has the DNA TGTGCCAGCAGTTCCTGGGACAGGGGGTTTTTGGGCGAGCAGTACTTC. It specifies CASSSWDRGFLGEQYF.

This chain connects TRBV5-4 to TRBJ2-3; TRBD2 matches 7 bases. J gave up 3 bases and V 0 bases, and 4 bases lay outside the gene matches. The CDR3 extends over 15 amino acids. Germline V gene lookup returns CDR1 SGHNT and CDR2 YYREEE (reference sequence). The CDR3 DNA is TGTGCCAGCAGCTTGGGCCTAGCGGTGACAGATACGCAGTATTTT. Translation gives CASSLGLAVTDTQYF.

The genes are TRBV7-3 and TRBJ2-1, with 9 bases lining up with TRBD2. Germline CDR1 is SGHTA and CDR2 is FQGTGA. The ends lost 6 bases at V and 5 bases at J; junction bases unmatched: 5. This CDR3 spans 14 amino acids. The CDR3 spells CASRVSGSHNEQFF. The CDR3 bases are TGTGCCAGCAGGGTTAGCGGGAGTCACAATGAGCAGTTCTTC.

The CDR3 bases are TGTGCCATCAGTGAATCTAACAGGGGCGGCTACACCTTC. Its protein is CAISESNRGGYTF. The rearrangement uses TRBV10-3 and TRBJ1-2, with 7 bases that match TRBD1. This CDR3 comprises 13 residues. V was pared by 3 bases and J by 8 bases, with 6 bases of the junction left unmatched. Germline V gene sequence: CDR1 ENHRY, CDR2 SYGVKD.

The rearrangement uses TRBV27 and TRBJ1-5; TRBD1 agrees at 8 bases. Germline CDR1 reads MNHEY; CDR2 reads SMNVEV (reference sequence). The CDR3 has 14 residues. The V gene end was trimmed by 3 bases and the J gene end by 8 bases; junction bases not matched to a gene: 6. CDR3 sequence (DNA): TGTGCCAGCAGTTTGACAGGGGAAATGGAGCCCCAGCATTTT. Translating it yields CASSLTGEMEPQHF.

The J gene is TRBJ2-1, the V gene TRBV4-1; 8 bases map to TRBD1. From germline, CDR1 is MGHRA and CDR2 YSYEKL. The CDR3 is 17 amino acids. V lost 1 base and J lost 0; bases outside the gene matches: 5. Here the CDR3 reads CASSQVRTGPSYNEQFF. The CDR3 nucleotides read TGCGCCAGCAGCCAAGTCAGGACAGGGCCCTCCTACAATGAGCAGTTCTTC.